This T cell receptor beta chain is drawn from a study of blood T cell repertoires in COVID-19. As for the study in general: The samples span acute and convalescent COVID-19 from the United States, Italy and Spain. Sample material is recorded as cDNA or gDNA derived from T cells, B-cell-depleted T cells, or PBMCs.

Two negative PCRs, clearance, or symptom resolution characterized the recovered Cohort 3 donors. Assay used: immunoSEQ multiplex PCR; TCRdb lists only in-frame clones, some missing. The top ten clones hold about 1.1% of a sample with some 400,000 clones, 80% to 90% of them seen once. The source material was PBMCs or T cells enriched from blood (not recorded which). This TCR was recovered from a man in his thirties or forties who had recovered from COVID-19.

Here the CDR3 reads CAVLAGTGNGYTF. The CDR3 coding sequence is TGTGCCGTCCTCGCCGGGACAGGGAACGGCTACACCTTC. The V and J genes are TRBV28 and TRBJ1-2, with TRBD1 identical over 9 bases. V lost 11 bases to trimming and J lost 8 bases; unmatched junction nucleotides: 12. Looked up from germline, CDR1 is MDHEN and CDR2 is SYDVKM. This CDR3 has 13 amino acids.